This record looks at one TCR beta chain sequence and its context. Its antigen is still unknown. Germline V gene data show CDR1 as MNHEY and CDR2 as SVGAGI. Trimming pared 6 bases from V and 3 bases from J, leaving 15 bases between. The CDR3 length is 14 residues. These data are taken from a study of radiotherapy plus CTLA-4 blockade in lung cancer. Study-wide context: Objective responses occurred in around 18% of patients; about 34% had disease control.

Using immunoSEQ multiplex PCR, the repertoire was profiled, and TCRdb retains in-frame clones only, with some absent. The sample consists of 78,000 or so clones, more than 85% of them appearing once. Study-level points and caveats: TCR clones originating in tumors grew in number in blood after radiotherapy plus ipilimumab. Response was reportedly best predicted by early blood T cell clone dynamics, with interferon-beta.

Treatment of patients with chemo-refractory metastatic non-small-cell lung cancer consisted of focal radiation plus CTLA-4 blockade with ipilimumab. The sample here was peripheral blood, taken from a patient treated with radiotherapy plus ipilimumab. The chain carries TRBV6-5 and TRBJ2-7; D possibly corresponds to TRBD1 (6 bases). The receptor was isolated from a human donor with non-small cell lung cancer who had stable disease on radiotherapy plus ipilimumab. The CDR3 region has the DNA TGTGCCAGCAGCCGAGGGGGAGTAAGCTACGAGCAGTACTTC. Residues: CASSRGGVSYEQYF.